Listed below are T cell receptor beta chains from one sample, sequenced in a study of OX40 agonist ivuxolimab in advanced cancers. TCRdb's copy holds only in-frame clones and misses some; the assay was immunoSEQ multiplex PCR. The table lists about 83,000 clones, less than 85% of them singletons. This specimen was CD4+ or CD8+ T cells sorted from blood, taken in a trial of the OX40 agonist ivuxolimab. The source of these receptors is an adult with an advanced solid tumor such as melanoma, head and neck, liver or kidney cancer. CDR3s include the opening cysteine and the closing phenylalanine or tryptophan.

v_call cdr3_aa
TRBV18 CASSLSRDVAFF
TRBV4-1 CASSQNALGGGFNEQFF
TRBV6-8 CASSPFGWDNQPQHF
TRBV4-3 CASSQDIAVGANVLTF
TRBV7-9 CASSLLGNPGETQYF
TRBV5-1 CASSGGRLAADTQYF
TRBV21-1 CASSIQGNTGELFF
TRBV12-5 CASGPRGGNTEAFF
TRBV5-1 CASSPGQAETQYF
TRBV29-1 CSLAREFAYNEQFF
TRBV7-2 CASSFVGQLFGYTF
TRBV7-8 CASSPGGRIEKLFF
TRBV7-8 CASSPTSGRSKQFF
TRBV29-1 CSVAWGYGYTF
TRBV7-9 CASSLPTSGRETQYF
TRBV6-6 CASSYETSGTEAFF
TRBV11-3 CASSLGRNTEAFF
TRBV5-1 CASSLGPDSGNTIYF
TRBV30 CAWSIDRATNEKLFF
TRBV27 CASRSFGVSQPQHF
TRBV5-5 CASSSQTAYLNTEAFF
TRBV7-2 CASSLFHRDEQFF
TRBV6-5 CASSLTRNTEAFF
TRBV25-1 CASTRGDSSGNTIYF
TRBV6-6 CASSKGTGGSDTQYF
TRBV11-2 CASRGTTPYNEQFF
TRBV7-9 CASSPGVEAFF
TRBV5-1 CASSLEGQYGYTF
TRBV6-5 CASSRLTLGETQYF
TRBV6-6 CASSPGQRTYEQYF
TRBV7-2 CASSLGGQGVVEQFF
TRBV2 CASNLQDGGTQYF
TRBV7-2 CASSPGTGFRTEAFF
TRBV11-2 CASREDRVVNTEAFF
TRBV4-1 CASSQDQGVGDYGYTF
TRBV6-1 CASPVERGIPLHF
TRBV7-3 CASSSQGNTEAFF
TRBV5-5 CASSLEASGSYEQYF
TRBV4-2 CASSQAVRDTYGYTF
TRBV6-1 CASRQGPDSPLHF